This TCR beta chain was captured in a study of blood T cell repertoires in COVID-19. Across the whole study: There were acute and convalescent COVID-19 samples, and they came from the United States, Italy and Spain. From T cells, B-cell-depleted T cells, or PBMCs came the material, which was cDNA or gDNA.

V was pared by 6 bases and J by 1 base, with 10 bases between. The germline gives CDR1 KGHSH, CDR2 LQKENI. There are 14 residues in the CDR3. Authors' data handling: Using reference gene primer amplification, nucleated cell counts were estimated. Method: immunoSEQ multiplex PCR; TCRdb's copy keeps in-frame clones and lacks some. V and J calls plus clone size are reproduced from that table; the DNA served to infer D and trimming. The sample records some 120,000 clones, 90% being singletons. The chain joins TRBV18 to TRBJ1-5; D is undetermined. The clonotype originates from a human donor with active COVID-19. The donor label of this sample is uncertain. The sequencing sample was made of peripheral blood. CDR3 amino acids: CASSATKSNQPQHF. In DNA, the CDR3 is TGTGCCAGCTCGGCAACAAAGAGCAATCAGCCCCAGCATTTT.